This T cell receptor beta chain was sequenced in a study of OX40 agonist ivuxolimab in advanced cancers. Overall study findings and caveats: Within 6 weeks, CD4+ and CD8+ blood T cells expanded clonally at 0.1 to 3.0 mg/kg.

This CDR3 region has 13 residues. V was pared by 4 bases and J by 2 bases, with 9 bases between. Germline lookup yields CDR1 SGDLS and CDR2 YYNGEE. In regard to this clone: Its matching antigen is unknown.

Assay: immunoSEQ multiplex PCR; the TCRdb copy retains only in-frame clones and omits some. The data hold roughly 63,000 clones, with nearly 90% observed a single time. The origin of this receptor is an adult with an advanced solid tumor such as melanoma, head and neck, liver or kidney cancer. This specimen was CD4+ or CD8+ T cells sorted from blood, taken in a trial of the OX40 agonist ivuxolimab. J is TRBJ1-1 and V is TRBV9; D is unclear. The CDR3 DNA reads as TGTGCCAGCAGCCCCAGCCCTAACACTGAAGCTTTCTTT. Its protein product is CASSPSPNTEAFF.